The rows below give T cell receptor beta chains drawn from one sample of a study of multiple sclerosis patients with progressive multifocal leukoencephalopathy. The method was immunoSEQ multiplex PCR; TCRdb's version includes in-frame clones alone and lacks a portion of them. The sample records about 31,000 clones, 80% to 90% being singletons. The sequencing here drew on PBMCs, taken from a patient treated with natalizumab. Receptors originate from a woman aged 40 to 55 with progressive multifocal leukoencephalopathy. CDR3s include the opening cysteine and the closing phenylalanine or tryptophan. Each record gives: D gene, V gene, CDR3 protein. D genes are given only for firm matches.

TRBD2,TRBV7-3,CASSPQAGGGETQYF
TRBD2,TRBV9,CASSDQAGGGTGELFF
NA,TRBV18,CASSLSAVGEGYTF
NA,TRBV9,CASSSGLRRGRNYGYTF
TRBD2,TRBV5-1,CASSNRTSGASQQFF
NA,TRBV7-9,CASTFDQTSLSGNTIYF
NA,TRBV5-1,CASSLETGRGNTIYF
TRBD1,TRBV29-1,CSASGTASYEQYF
NA,TRBV14,CASSQIQGAQETQYF
TRBD2,TRBV30,CAWRRLAGTYEQYF
NA,TRBV29-1,CSVVKAGEYGYTF
NA,TRBV5-1,CASSTGTLDEKLFF
NA,TRBV5-1,CASRFGGLDGELFF
TRBD1,TRBV6-1,CASTPGGGNEKLFF
NA,TRBV19,CASSQFLPYSGANVLTF
NA,TRBV7-9,CASSLAGVGGYTF
TRBD1,TRBV23-1,CASSQTDRESGSYF
NA,TRBV5-1,CASSLGGGSYNEQFF
TRBD1,TRBV7-2,CASSLDRGRAQHF
TRBD1,TRBV4-1,CASGDRLVEQYF
TRBD1,TRBV11-2,CASSSIRDSSYEQYF
NA,TRBV28,CASSFPPTGGGEAEAFF
TRBD1,TRBV2,CASSARQGSSTDTQYF
NA,TRBV18,CASSPTGKVNGYTF
NA,TRBV7-9,CASNQQGWTGELFF
NA,TRBV6-6,CASSSRFNQPQHF
NA,TRBV6-6,CASRGQLNEKLFF
TRBD2,TRBV6-1,CASRLAGVYEQYF
TRBD2,TRBV4-3,CASSQEKSGMVEQYF
NA,TRBV10-3,CAISLGEDQPQHF
NA,TRBV4-2,CASSQDRFYEQYF
NA,TRBV4-2,CASSQARGVANYGYTF
TRBD1,TRBV5-1,CASSEKDRGFSYEQYF
NA,TRBV6-1,CASLPEGNQPQHF
TRBD1,TRBV29-1,CSVRQGSSGANVLTF
NA,TRBV5-4,CASSSIDMVGYTF
NA,TRBV7-8,CASSLIQGTATNEKLFF
TRBD2,TRBV5-8,CASSLEPGGGAGGYEQYF
TRBD2,TRBV11-3,CASRELADPTYNEQFF
TRBD2,TRBV7-9,CASSARTSGSTDTQYF
NA,TRBV30,CAWSVGTYQPQHF
NA,TRBV2,CAGSEQFSGNTIYF
NA,TRBV30,CAWSHPRGVDTEAFF
TRBD1,TRBV6-5,CASSLQGAGNTIYF
TRBD1,TRBV28,CASSPGDSQSYGYTF
NA,TRBV18,CASSPSGEQPQHF
NA,TRBV7-8,CASSLVRGGATNEKLFF
TRBD2,TRBV7-2,CASSLRREHDEQYF
NA,TRBV7-6,CASSSGEFYEQYF
NA,TRBV7-2,CASSLIGGTPGNEQFF
NA,TRBV10-3,CAIGRTDSNQPQHF